The 27 T cell receptor beta chains listed next were all sequenced from one sample in a study of a mutant IDH1 vaccine in newly diagnosed glioma. Time point: week 35, safety follow-up. It was 300 ug of mutant IDH1 20-mer peptide that made up each vaccine dose, given with topical imiquimod. Profiling relied on immunoSEQ multiplex PCR, and the TCRdb table lists in-frame clones only, not all of them. The sample comprises more than 60,000 clones, 65% to 75% of which are singletons, and 4.5% to 5% rests with the top ten. Antigens for these TCRs are unknown. The sequenced sample was PBMCs, obtained from a glioma patient whose treatment included an IDH1 peptide vaccine. The receptors shown here come from a man aged 50-60 years with glioma.

This clone was seen a handful of times. The DNA for the CDR3 is TGCGCCAGTAGGACGGACATGAACACTGAAGCTTTCTTT. This translates into CASRTDMNTEAFF. V gene TRBV5-1 combines with J gene TRBJ1-1; D might be TRBD1 (5 bases). V was cut by 8 bases and J by 0 bases, with 11 bases left in between. The V gene's germline CDR1 is SGHRS and CDR2 YFSETQ. CDR3 length: 13 residues.

The chain is built from TRBV14 and TRBJ1-3; no definite D call. This CDR3 spans 14 amino acids. Trimming took 6 bases from V and 1 from J, leaving 10 bases between them. Germline V gene sequence: CDR1 SGHDN, CDR2 FVKESK. CDR3 loop: CASRNYGSGNTIYF. The CDR3 DNA sequence: TGTGCCAGCAGGAACTATGGATCTGGAAACACCATATATTTT.

The V and J genes are TRBV6-5 and TRBJ1-4; no reliable D call. The CDR3 totals 13 residues. Per germline, CDR1 MNHEY and CDR2 SVGAGI. V was clipped by 5 bases and J by 10 bases, with 14 bases between them. In DNA, the CDR3 is TGTGCCAGCAGTGAGACATCGGTGGGAAAACTGTTTTTT. Translation: CASSETSVGKLFF.

The CDR3 DNA is TGTGCCAGTAGTGGGGGGGCTAGCGGGGGCCAGGGGGCCCAGTACTTC. Translating gives CASSGGASGGQGAQYF. The genes are TRBV19 and TRBJ2-5; 10 bases align to TRBD2. Per the germline V gene, CDR1 is LNHDA and CDR2 is SQIVND (reference sequence). The CDR3 runs 16 residues. V trimming: 5 bases; J trimming: 9 bases; junction bases outside the gene matches: 15.

The rearrangement links TRBV6-1 to TRBJ2-7; D is perhaps TRBD1 (5 bases). Germline lookup yields CDR1 MNHNS and CDR2 SASEGT. This CDR3 has 12 amino acids. The V gene lost 10 bases and the J gene lost 3 bases, with 13 bases spanning the gap. The chain's CDR3 is CAIEQDGYEQYF. CDR3 nucleotides: TGTGCCATCGAACAGGACGGCTACGAGCAGTACTTC.

V is TRBV7-3 and J is TRBJ2-7, with D tentatively TRBD2 (6 bases). Germline CDR1 SGHTA, CDR2 FQGTGA. The V end lost 5 bases, the J end lost 2 bases, and 13 bases lay between the germline ends. This CDR3 is built from 14 residues. CDR3 in amino acids: CASSIATGAYEQYF. The CDR3 nucleotides are TGTGCCAGCAGCATAGCCACGGGGGCCTACGAGCAGTACTTC.

The chain joins TRBV5-4 to TRBJ1-1; D remains unclear. The CDR3 loop spans 13 amino acids. The V gene lost 0 bases and the J gene lost 5 bases, with 8 bases spanning the gap. CDR1 and CDR2 (germline): SGHNT, YYREEE (reference sequence). DNA of the CDR3: TGTGCCAGCAGCTTGGGGACGGGAACTGAAGCTTTCTTT. Translating it yields CASSLGTGTEAFF.

The chain uses TRBV18 and TRBJ1-6, with 7 bases fitting TRBD1. V was clipped by 5 bases and J by 6 bases; unmatched bases: 4. This CDR3 comprises 14 residues. Germline V gene lookup returns CDR1 KGHSH and CDR2 LQKENI. The DNA for the CDR3 is TGTGCCAGCTCAACAACAGGGGCTAATTCACCCCTCCACTTT. Protein: CASSTTGANSPLHF.

The chain is built from TRBV5-1 and TRBJ2-5, with 7 positions matching TRBD1. The CDR3 length is 14 residues. Per germline, CDR1 SGHRS and CDR2 YFSETQ. V was clipped by 4 bases and J by 1 base; unmatched bases: 4. CDR3 amino acids: CASSPGQVQETQYF. For the CDR3, the DNA is TGCGCCAGCAGCCCCGGACAGGTCCAAGAGACCCAGTACTTC.

Remarks on this clone: Other DNA sequences in this sample translate to the same CDR3. The rearrangement links TRBV29-1 to TRBJ2-7, with 10 nucleotides matching TRBD1. Per the germline V gene, CDR1 is SQVTM and CDR2 is ANQGSEA. V shed 4 bases and J 3 bases; nucleotides not matched to a gene: 3. This CDR3 spans 13 amino acids. The CDR3 reads CSVGTGGYYEQYF. CDR3 DNA: TGCAGCGTTGGGACAGGGGGTTACTACGAGCAGTACTTC.

The chain is built from TRBV5-1 and TRBJ1-1; D unclear. V lost 5 bases and J lost 6, with 14 bases in between. The CDR3 is 13 residues long. CDR1 and CDR2 from the germline V gene are SGHRS and YFSETQ. Written as DNA, the CDR3 is TGCGCCAGCAGTCAAGCCGGACGCGCTGAAGCTTTCTTT. Its translation: CASSQAGRAEAFF.

This clone was recorded only once. The chain recombines TRBV27 with TRBJ2-2, with 9 bases fitting TRBD1. CDR3 length equals 20 residues. The V gene end was trimmed by 1 base and the J gene end by 4 bases; junction bases not matched to a gene: 16. Per the germline V gene, CDR1 is MNHEY and CDR2 is SMNVEV (reference sequence). CDR3 sequence (DNA): TGTGCCAGCAGTTTATATGTGAACCGGGGGACAGGGAGTACCACCGGGGAGCTGTTTTTT. Amino acids: CASSLYVNRGTGSTTGELFF.

The chain recombines TRBV6-5 with TRBJ2-2, with a tentative D call TRBD1 (6 bases). The CDR3 is 15 amino acids. Germline V gene data show CDR1 as MNHEY and CDR2 as SVGAGI. V was pared by 6 bases and J by 5 bases, with 16 bases between. CDR3 sequence reads: CASRQPGQQTGELFF. CDR3 sequence (DNA): TGTGCCAGCAGACAACCGGGACAACAAACCGGGGAGCTGTTTTTT.

V and J are TRBV6-9 and TRBJ2-7, with a weak D call TRBD2 (5 bases). The V end lost 9 bases, the J end lost 6 bases, and 21 bases lay between the germline ends. CDR1 is MNHGY and CDR2 is SVAAGI in the germline V gene. The CDR3 extends over 14 amino acids. CDR3 bases: TGTGCCAGACTAGGGTCTCCTCCAGGCGGCGAGCAGTACTTC. Translated: CARLGSPPGGEQYF.

The chain employs TRBV29-1 and TRBJ2-7, with 8 bases identical to TRBD1. V was clipped by 2 bases and J by 9 bases; unmatched bases: 12. The CDR3 covers 14 residues. Per the germline V gene, CDR1 is SQVTM and CDR2 is ANQGSEA. The CDR3 region has the DNA TGCAGCGTTGAATGGGACAGGCAAAGCCCGGGGCAGTACTTC. Residues: CSVEWDRQSPGQYF.

The chain uses TRBV7-8 and TRBJ1-2, with TRBD1 matching over 9 bases. Germline lookup yields CDR1 SGHVS and CDR2 FQNEAQ. The CDR3 is 15 residues long. The V and J ends lost 1 base and 8 bases, in that order; junction bases with no gene match: 8. The CDR3 nucleotides read TGTGCCAGCAGCTTAGAGTGGGGGGGACAGGGAGGCTACACCTTC. Residues: CASSLEWGGQGGYTF.

This clone turned up a few times. The chain combines TRBV4-3 with TRBJ1-2; 12 bases agree with TRBD1. J was trimmed by 4 bases and V by 1 base; bases with no gene match: 4. Looked up from germline, CDR1 is LGHNA and CDR2 is YSLEER. CDR3 length: 16 amino acids. The CDR3 sequence is CASSQAGTGGFYGYTF. The CDR3 region has the DNA TGCGCCAGCAGCCAAGCCGGGACAGGGGGCTTCTATGGCTACACCTTC.

The rearrangement joins TRBV29-1 to TRBJ1-5; 10 bases are shared with TRBD1. V lost 6 bases, J lost 5 bases, and 7 bases stayed unmatched. The CDR3 contains 14 residues. Germline CDR1 and CDR2: SQVTM and ANQGSEA. CDR3 coding DNA: TGCAGCGTAGGGTCCGGGACAGGGGATCAGCCCCAGCATTTT. Amino acids: CSVGSGTGDQPQHF.

The J gene is TRBJ1-2, the V gene TRBV4-1; no reliable D call. Trimming left V 0 bases short and J 2 bases short, with 10 bases between. There are 15 residues in the CDR3. The germline CDR1 and CDR2 sequences are MGHRA and YSYEKL. CDR3 amino acids: CASSQDRQLNYGYTF. CDR3 DNA sequence: TGCGCCAGCAGCCAAGATAGGCAGTTAAACTATGGCTACACCTTC.

The chain combines TRBV9 with TRBJ1-2; 9 positions match TRBD1. After removal of 0 bases from V and 6 bases from J, the junction contained 3 bases not matched to a gene. The CDR3 has 14 amino acids. The germline V gene encodes CDR1 SGDLS and CDR2 YYNGEE. The CDR3 DNA follows: TGTGCCAGCAGCGTAGCTACAGGGGGCGATGGCTACACCTTC. Translation: CASSVATGGDGYTF.

V and J are TRBV4-3 and TRBJ1-4; D is possibly TRBD1 (6 bases). CDR1 is LGHNA, CDR2 YSLEER, per germline. The CDR3 consists of 14 residues. Trimming shortened V by 2 bases and J by 11 bases, and 15 bases separated the two germline ends. Here the CDR3 DNA reads TGCGCCAGCAGCCAAAGGGGGAGGGCGAACAAACTGTTTTTT. The encoded protein is CASSQRGRANKLFF.

This chain uses TRBV9 with TRBJ1-4; D is uncertain. Deletions cut 4 bases from V and 4 bases from J, with 14 bases between. The germline V gene encodes CDR1 SGDLS and CDR2 YYNGEE. The CDR3 has 15 residues. CDR3 sequence reads: CASSLGLTDNEKLFF. For the CDR3, the DNA is TGTGCCAGCAGCTTAGGCCTGACGGATAATGAAAAACTGTTTTTT.

The chain recombines TRBV30 with TRBJ1-2; D unresolved. With 2 bases removed from V and 6 bases from J, the gap between germline ends came to 10 bases. The CDR3 has 12 amino acids. Germline loops: CDR1 GTSNPN, CDR2 SVGIG (reference sequence). CDR3 sequence (DNA): TGTGCCTGGAGTCAACCGGCTCATGGCTACACCTTC. This codes for CAWSQPAHGYTF.

The rearrangement uses TRBV10-2 and TRBJ1-1; TRBD1 aligns across 9 bases. The CDR3 extends over 15 amino acids. The germline V gene encodes CDR1 WSHSY and CDR2 SAAADI. V lost 8 bases, J lost 4 bases, and 11 bases stayed unmatched. The CDR3 here is CASGGGTGSGTEAFF. For the CDR3, the DNA is TGCGCCAGCGGGGGTGGGACAGGGTCCGGCACTGAAGCTTTCTTT.

V and J are TRBV5-6 and TRBJ2-7; 9 nucleotides line up with TRBD1. V shed 4 bases and J 2 bases; nucleotides not matched to a gene: 4. CDR1 is SGHDT and CDR2 is YYEEEE in the germline V gene. The CDR3 totals 14 residues. The CDR3 protein is CASSLRDRAYEQYF. The CDR3 bases are TGTGCCAGCAGCCTCCGGGACAGGGCCTACGAGCAGTACTTC. The full variable domain, completed using reference TRBV5-6 and TRBJ2-7, is DAGVTQSPTHLIKTRGQQVTLRCSPKSGHDTVSWYQQALGQGPQFIFQYYEEEERQRGNFPDRFSGHQFPNYSSELNVNALLLGDSALYLCASSLRDRAYEQYFGPGTRLTVT.

The chain couples TRBV6-5 to TRBJ1-2; 12 bases are shared with TRBD1. The CDR3 covers 16 residues. Germline V lookup: CDR1 MNHEY, CDR2 SVGAGI. V lost 4 bases to trimming and J lost 4 bases; unmatched junction nucleotides: 7. The CDR3 here is CASSLGQGATLYGYTF. Written as DNA, the CDR3 is TGTGCCAGCAGTTTGGGACAGGGGGCTACCCTCTATGGCTACACCTTC.

The gene calls are TRBV19 and TRBJ1-1; D remains ambiguous. This CDR3 has 12 amino acids. Trimming took 6 bases from V and 3 from J, leaving 8 bases between them. Germline V gene data show CDR1 as LNHDA and CDR2 as SQIVND (reference sequence). The CDR3: CASRAFDTEAFF. The CDR3 coding sequence is TGTGCCAGTAGAGCCTTTGACACTGAAGCTTTCTTT.